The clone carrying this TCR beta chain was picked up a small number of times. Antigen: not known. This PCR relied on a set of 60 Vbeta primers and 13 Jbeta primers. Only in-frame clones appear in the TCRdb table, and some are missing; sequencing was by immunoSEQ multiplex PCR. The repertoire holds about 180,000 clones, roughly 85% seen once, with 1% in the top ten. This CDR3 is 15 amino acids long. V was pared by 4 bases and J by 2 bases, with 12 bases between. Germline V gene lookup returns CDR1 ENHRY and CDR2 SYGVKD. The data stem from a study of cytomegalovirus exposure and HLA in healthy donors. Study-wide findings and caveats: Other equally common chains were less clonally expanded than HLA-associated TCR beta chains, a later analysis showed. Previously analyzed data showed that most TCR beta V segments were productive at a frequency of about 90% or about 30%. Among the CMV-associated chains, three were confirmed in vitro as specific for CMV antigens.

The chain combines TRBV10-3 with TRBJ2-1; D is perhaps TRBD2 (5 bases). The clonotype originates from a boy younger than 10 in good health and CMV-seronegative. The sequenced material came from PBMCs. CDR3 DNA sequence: TGTGCCATCAGTGTACAGAGTAGCGCCTACAATGAGCAGTTCTTC. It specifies CAISVQSSAYNEQFF.